The 23 T cell receptor beta chains below all came from one sample that was sequenced in a study of blood T cell repertoires in COVID-19 (dated by TCRdb to the early 2020s). The library was prepared using the immunoSEQ multiplex PCR assay. TCRdb re-hosts the immuneACCESS table, in-frame sequences only. Its copies lack some clones; in the studies checked, an unresolved V gene accounts for under half of them, and the cause for the rest is not known. The sample yields about 140,000 clones; 80% to 90% were counted once. The ten largest make up roughly 12% of the sample. Sequencing was performed on PBMCs or T cells enriched from blood (not recorded which). The receptors come from a man in his sixties who had recovered from COVID-19.

J is TRBJ1-3 and V is TRBV9; a possible D gene is TRBD1 (5 bases). CDR1 and CDR2 (germline): SGDLS, YYNGEE. The CDR3 consists of 15 residues. The V gene lost 0 bases and the J gene lost 5 bases, with 12 bases spanning the gap. CDR3 residues: CASSVGQDNRNTIYF. CDR3 nucleotides: TGTGCCAGCAGCGTAGGTCAGGACAACAGAAACACCATATATTTT.

This clone was seen just once. CDR3 residues: CASSPSAGTGGLGRAFF. CDR3 coding DNA: TGTGCCAGCTCACCATCTGCCGGGACAGGGGGCTTAGGGCGAGCTTTCTTT. The chain joins TRBV18 to TRBJ1-1; the match to TRBD1 covers 12 bases. The J segment lost 10 bases and the V segment lost 2 bases, leaving 14 bases of the junction unmatched. CDR3 size: 17 residues. The germline CDR1 and CDR2 sequences are KGHSH and LQKENI.

This clone has only one observation. The chain links TRBV2 to TRBJ1-2; 9 nucleotides match TRBD1. Trimming took 3 bases from V and 6 from J; bases not matched to a gene: 8. Germline V gene sequence: CDR1 SNHLY, CDR2 FYNNEI. The CDR3 spans 15 residues. The CDR3 DNA reads as TGTGCCAGCAGTGATTCCAGGACAGGGGCGGATGGCTACACCTTC. It translates to CASSDSRTGADGYTF.

The rearrangement joins TRBV19 to TRBJ2-1; D is unclear. The germline V gene has CDR1 LNHDA and CDR2 SQIVND (reference sequence). This CDR3 contains 15 residues. V gave up 3 bases and J gave up 0 bases, with 9 bases separating them. Here the CDR3 DNA reads TGTGCCAGTAGTATTGTCAAAAACTCCTACAATGAGCAGTTCTTC. This translates into CASSIVKNSYNEQFF.

The chain recombines TRBV4-2 with TRBJ2-7; tentative D call: TRBD1 (6 bases). This CDR3 is built from 16 residues. Per germline, CDR1 LGHNA and CDR2 YNFKEQ. Trimming cost V 0 bases and J 0 bases, with 12 bases left between them. The chain's CDR3 is CASSQDKGVPSYEQYF. The CDR3 region has the DNA TGTGCCAGCAGCCAAGATAAGGGGGTCCCCTCCTACGAGCAGTACTTC.

The rearrangement links TRBV7-8 to TRBJ1-1, with 10 bases that match TRBD1. Trimming at V came to 5 bases and at J to 10 bases, leaving 7 bases not matched to a gene. CDR3 length: 13 amino acids. Germline CDR1 is SGHVS and CDR2 is FQNEAQ. CDR3 sequence reads: CASSALDRGRAFF. DNA of the CDR3: TGTGCCAGCAGCGCACTAGACAGGGGGCGAGCTTTCTTT.

This sequence joins TRBV10-3 and TRBJ2-1; tentative D call: TRBD2 (5 bases). The CDR3 is 12 amino acids. Germline assignment: CDR1 ENHRY and CDR2 SYGVKD. Trimming took 5 bases from V and 6 from J, leaving 8 bases between them. The CDR3 DNA sequence: TGTGCCATCAGTCGGGGTACCAATGAGCAGTTCTTC. It codes for CAISRGTNEQFF.

The chain employs TRBV6-5 and TRBJ2-5; possibly TRBD2 for D (5 bases). The CDR3 sequence is 12 residues long. Trimming took 7 bases from V and 5 from J, leaving 11 bases between them. From germline, CDR1 is MNHEY and CDR2 SVGAGI. The CDR3 nucleotides read TGTGCCAGCACCTCCTCGGGGGAGACCCAGTACTTC. Amino acid sequence: CASTSSGETQYF.

V usage is TRBV6-5 and J usage is TRBJ2-1; 7 bases map to TRBD2. Germline V lookup: CDR1 MNHEY, CDR2 SVGAGI. The CDR3 runs to 12 residues. V was pared by 5 bases and J by 7 bases, with 2 bases of the junction left unmatched. CDR3 DNA: TGTGCCAGCAGTAAACTAGCGAATGAGCAGTTCTTC. It encodes CASSKLANEQFF.

The DNA of the CDR3 is TGTGCCACTGCGGGACAGCAAGAGACCCAGTACTTC. Translating gives CATAGQQETQYF. This chain joins TRBV7-9 and TRBJ2-5, with D perhaps matching TRBD1 (7 bases). Trimming removed 10 bases from V and 2 bases from J, with 11 bases in between. Looked up from germline, CDR1 is SEHNR and CDR2 is FQNEAQ (reference sequence). The CDR3 is 12 residues long.

The V call is TRBV3-1 (or the pseudogene TRBV3-2), the J call TRBJ2-5, with 12 bases identical to TRBD2. With 0 bases clipped from V and 2 bases from J, the junction kept 4 bases outside the gene matches. Germline CDR1 LGHDT, CDR2 YNNKEL (reference sequence). The CDR3 runs to 17 residues. The CDR3 DNA reads as TGTGCCAGCAGCCAAGATTCCCTAGCGGGGGGGCAAGAGACCCAGTACTTC. Its translation: CASSQDSLAGGQETQYF.

The V and J genes are TRBV19 and TRBJ2-1, with 16 bases identical to TRBD2. The length of the CDR3 is 14 residues. Germline CDR1 reads LNHDA; CDR2 reads SQIVND (reference sequence). The CDR3 region has the DNA TGTGCTTCTGGGACTAGCGGGGGGGCCAATGAGCAGTTCTTC. As protein: CASGTSGGANEQFF.

This clone was found once. Here the CDR3 DNA reads TGTGCCAGCAGCTCCGACTGGGTGTTGAACGAGCAGTACTTC. Residues: CASSSDWVLNEQYF. The J gene is TRBJ2-7, the V gene TRBV7-8; D not certain. CDR1 and CDR2 (germline): SGHVS, FQNEAQ. With 4 bases removed from V and 5 bases from J, the gap between germline ends came to 15 bases. This CDR3 comprises 14 residues.

DNA for the CDR3: TGTGCCAGCAGTGAAAGCCCCGGACTCACAGATACGCAGTATTTT. Translating it yields CASSESPGLTDTQYF. The chain is built from TRBV6-4 and TRBJ2-3; D is possibly TRBD2 (5 bases). Germline loops: CDR1 MRHNA, CDR2 SNTAGT. The ends were cut back, 3 bases at V and 2 bases at J, with 12 bases in the middle. CDR3 length equals 15 residues.

The count of this clone is one. The J gene is TRBJ2-1, the V gene TRBV11-1, with TRBD1 as a possible D gene (5 bases). The CDR3 extends over 12 amino acids. The ends were cut back, 1 base at V and 9 bases at J, with 7 bases in the middle. The germline V gene encodes CDR1 SGHAT and CDR2 FQDESV (reference sequence). The CDR3 sequence is CASSLVRAEQFF. The DNA of the CDR3 is TGTGCCAGCAGCTTAGTCAGGGCTGAGCAGTTCTTC.

The chain recombines TRBV11-3 with TRBJ1-1, with TRBD1 identical over 7 bases. The V gene end was trimmed by 8 bases and the J gene end by 11 bases; junction bases not matched to a gene: 14. The CDR3 is 13 amino acids. Germline assignment: CDR1 SGHNT and CDR2 YENEEA. The CDR3 sequence: CASSDRPKSWAFF. The CDR3 coding sequence is TGTGCCAGCTCGGACAGGCCCAAATCGTGGGCTTTCTTT.

This chain uses TRBV27 with TRBJ1-1; no reliable D call. Per germline, CDR1 MNHEY and CDR2 SMNVEV (reference sequence). V shed 6 bases and J shed 1 base, with 9 bases lying between them. This CDR3 contains 13 residues. The CDR3 loop reads CASRNRGNTEAFF. The CDR3 nucleotides read TGTGCCAGCAGGAACCGGGGGAACACTGAAGCTTTCTTT.

This rearrangement joins TRBV7-2 to TRBJ2-1; D unresolved. CDR3 length: 13 amino acids. Germline V gives CDR1 SGHTA, CDR2 FQGNSA. The V gene lost 1 base and the J gene lost 9 bases, with 10 bases spanning the gap. Here the CDR3 DNA reads TGTGCCAGCAGCTTAGACAGCATGGGTGAGCAGTTCTTC. Its protein product is CASSLDSMGEQFF. Full variable domain (rest looked up from reference TRBV7-2 and TRBJ2-1): GAGVSQSPSNKVTEKGKDVELRCDPISGHTALYWYRQSLGQGLEFLIYFQGNSAPDKSGLPSDRFSAERTGGSVSTLTIQRTQQEDSAVYLCASSLDSMGEQFFGPGTRLTVL.

The V and J genes are TRBV11-2 and TRBJ2-3; 10 bases are a match to TRBD1. Looked up from germline, CDR1 is SGHAT and CDR2 is FQNNGV. The CDR3 has 16 residues. The V segment lost 1 base and the J segment 4 bases; nucleotides outside the gene matches: 5. The CDR3 loop reads CASSLGGTGVADTQYF. The CDR3 DNA reads as TGTGCCAGCAGCTTAGGAGGGACAGGGGTGGCAGATACGCAGTATTTT.

Only one count was recorded for this clone. The rearrangement joins TRBV6-2 or TRBV6-3 to TRBJ2-2; 7 bases agree with TRBD1. J was trimmed by 7 bases and V by 2 bases; bases with no gene match: 7. Per germline, CDR1 MNHEY and CDR2 SVGEGT. The CDR3 extends over 15 amino acids. CDR3 nucleotides: TGTGCCAGCAGTTACCGACAGGGAAATCGCGGGGAGCTGTTTTTT. Encoded protein: CASSYRQGNRGELFF.

The J gene is TRBJ1-2, the V gene TRBV28, with TRBD1 identical over 10 bases. Losses at the gene ends were 5 bases for V and 8 bases for J; bases not matched to a gene: 8. The CDR3 extends over 14 amino acids. Germline-derived CDR1 and CDR2 are MDHEN and SYDVKM. The CDR3 reads CASSLPDRGQGYTF. CDR3 in DNA: TGTGCCAGCAGTCTGCCCGACAGGGGGCAAGGCTACACCTTC.

The chain joins TRBV2 to TRBJ1-5, with a possible D match to TRBD1 (6 bases). V dropped 0 bases and J dropped 4 bases, with 10 bases sitting between them. The CDR3 is 15 residues long. The germline V gene encodes CDR1 SNHLY and CDR2 FYNNEI. CDR3 sequence reads: CASSEAGGENQPQHF. CDR3 bases: TGTGCCAGCAGTGAAGCTGGGGGCGAGAATCAGCCCCAGCATTTT.

The chain recombines TRBV28 with TRBJ1-1, with D possibly TRBD1 on 5 matching bases. The V gene's germline CDR1 is MDHEN and CDR2 SYDVKM. This CDR3 contains 15 residues. With 4 bases removed from V and 0 bases from J, the gap between germline ends came to 12 bases. The CDR3 nucleotides are TGTGCCAGCAGTTACTCCGACAGATTGAACACTGAAGCTTTCTTT. Translated: CASSYSDRLNTEAFF.